This TCR beta chain was found in a study of CD8 T cells in ankylosing spondylitis. General study results and limits: Seemingly characteristic of ankylosing spondylitis blood was a TCR beta motif consisting of under 10 highly homologous variants. Reactive arthritis synovial fluid and blood were previously reported to contain some motif variants.

V shed 6 bases and J shed 0 bases, with 8 bases lying between them. The CDR3 length is 13 residues. TCRdb independently ran MiXCR on the 5' RACE reads; one entry per CDR3 protein. The sample contains around 770,000 distinct CDR3 sequences, under 20% of which appear only once. This clonotype was observed a few times. Its specificity is not known. The chain carries TRBV12-3 or TRBV12-4 and TRBJ1-2; D is perhaps TRBD1 (5 bases). The TCR comes from a male donor with ankylosing spondylitis. Source material: blood, either unsorted or a sorted T cell fraction (not recorded which). CDR3 DNA sequence: TGTGCCAGCAGACGACAGCCTAACTATGGCTACACCTTC. Its protein is CASRRQPNYGYTF.